This T cell receptor beta chain was sequenced during a study of blood T cells in healthy people across ages. Looking at the study overall: Template-switching capture recovered about one barcoded beta molecule per two T cells. Study-level points and caveats: Across samples, TCR beta diversity tracked strongly with naive T cell percentage.

Every donor provided approximately 9.2 milliliters of peripheral blood. This clonotype was seen only a few times. Antigen specificity is unknown. Germline V gene sequence: CDR1 SGHRS, CDR2 YFSETQ. CDR3 length: 15 residues. V was clipped by 1 base and J by 5 bases, with 13 bases between them. A sample-barcoded 5' primer and a J-beta primer mix were used in a second PCR of about 7 to 12 cycles. Each cDNA molecule received a tag from a template-switch adaptor that had 12 random nucleotides. TCRdb itself ran the 5' RACE reads through MiXCR, one entry per CDR3 protein. The sample has 1.2 million to 1.5 million distinct CDR3 sequences; around 39% are singletons.

The J gene is TRBJ2-1, the V gene TRBV5-1; no firm D call. The sample taken for sequencing was blood. This sequence was found in a young woman in good health. The CDR3 here is CASSLTYGSNNEQFF. Here the CDR3 DNA reads TGCGCCAGCAGCTTGACATACGGGTCCAACAATGAGCAGTTCTTC.